Below, 27 T cell receptor beta chains from the same sample are listed, as sequenced in a study of OX40 agonist ivuxolimab in advanced cancers. Clones were sequenced by immunoSEQ multiplex PCR, and TCRdb holds only the in-frame ones, with some missing. Of about 13,000 clones in the sample, around 73% were seen once. Sequences were derived from CD4+ or CD8+ T cells sorted from blood, sampled in a trial of the OX40 agonist ivuxolimab. The source is an adult with an advanced solid tumor such as melanoma, head and neck, liver or kidney cancer.

V and J are TRBV5-1 and TRBJ2-3; D remains unclear. V was clipped by 4 bases and J by 4 bases, with 19 bases between them. There are 16 residues in the CDR3. Germline V gives CDR1 SGHRS, CDR2 YFSETQ. CDR3 in amino acids: CASSATGPRAADTQYF. The CDR3 DNA follows: TGCGCCAGCAGCGCAACCGGGCCTCGGGCGGCAGATACGCAGTATTTT.

The chain carries TRBV5-8 and TRBJ2-3, with 8 bases matching TRBD2. Per germline, CDR1 SGHTS and CDR2 YDEGEE. CDR3 length: 13 residues. The J segment lost 5 bases and the V segment lost 4 bases, leaving 3 bases of the junction unmatched. The CDR3 DNA reads as TGTGCCAGCAGCCGACTAGCGTTAGATACGCAGTATTTT. Translating it yields CASSRLALDTQYF.

In this sample, this clone turned up once. CDR3 bases: TGTGCCAGCAGTTTCTTGGCCCCCTACGAGCAGTACTTC. This translates into CASSFLAPYEQYF. The chain is built from TRBV28 and TRBJ2-7; D remains unclear. The V end was cut by 3 bases, the J end by 2 bases, with 8 bases between. Germline CDR1 reads MDHEN; CDR2 reads SYDVKM. This CDR3 contains 13 residues. The full variable domain, rest sourced from reference TRBV28 and TRBJ2-7, is DVKVTQSSRYLVKRTGEKVFLECVQDMDHENMFWYRQDPGLGLRLIYFSYDVKMKEKGDIPEGYSVSREKKERFSLILESASTNQTSMYLCASSFLAPYEQYFGPGTRLTVT.

The chain uses TRBV6-1 and TRBJ2-7; 10 bases line up with TRBD2. The CDR3 has 16 amino acids. J lost 7 bases, V lost 4 bases, and 13 bases had no gene match. Germline V CDR1 and CDR2: MNHNS, SASEGT. The CDR3 spells CASSVSILAGVKEQYF. DNA of the CDR3: TGTGCCAGCAGTGTTTCTATCCTAGCGGGAGTAAAGGAGCAGTACTTC.

The rearrangement uses TRBV12-2 and TRBJ1-1; the table assigns TRBD1, which was not confirmed against the DNA. TRBV12-2 is classified as a pseudogene. This CDR3 has 16 residues. Here the CDR3 reads CASHLVDRGPNTEAFF. As DNA, the CDR3 is TGTGCAAGTCACCTTGTTGACAGGGGACCGAACACTGAAGCTTTCTTT.

The chain combines TRBV4-1 with TRBJ1-4; possible D gene TRBD1, 5 bases. CDR1 is MGHRA and CDR2 is YSYEKL in the germline V gene. Trimming cost V 1 base and J 5 bases, with 11 bases left between them. This CDR3 has 15 amino acids. The DNA for the CDR3 is TGCGCCAGCAGCCAAGTTCAGGGCTTAAATGAAAAACTGTTTTTT. It yields the protein CASSQVQGLNEKLFF.

This chain uses TRBV7-8 with TRBJ1-1; 9 positions agree with TRBD1. With 5 bases clipped from V and 4 bases from J, the junction kept 14 bases outside the gene matches. Germline lookup yields CDR1 SGHVS and CDR2 FQNEAQ. The CDR3 has 17 amino acids. The CDR3 sequence is CASSRHKPTGGGTEAFF. CDR3 nucleotides: TGTGCCAGCAGCCGGCACAAACCAACAGGGGGCGGCACTGAAGCTTTCTTT.

The CDR3: CASSPPSRSFEQFF. CDR3 nucleotides: TGTGCCAGCAGCCCCCCTAGCCGGTCCTTTGAGCAGTTCTTC. V usage is TRBV5-4 and J usage is TRBJ2-1, with D possibly TRBD2 on 5 matching bases. Germline V lookup: CDR1 SGHNT, CDR2 YYREEE (reference sequence). Trimming left V 4 bases short and J 9 bases short, with 17 bases between. CDR3 size: 14 residues.

The chain is built from TRBV11-3 and TRBJ1-1; 7 bases match TRBD1. V lost 3 bases, J lost 0 bases, and 1 base stayed unmatched. CDR1 is SGHNT, CDR2 YENEEA, per germline. The CDR3 contains 14 residues. CDR3 in amino acids: CASSLGQLNTEAFF. DNA of the CDR3: TGTGCCAGCAGCTTGGGACAGTTGAACACTGAAGCTTTCTTT.

This clone has just a few counts. The CDR3 loop reads CASSQDYPGISYEQYF. CDR3 coding DNA: TGCGCCAGCAGCCAAGATTACCCAGGGATCTCCTACGAGCAGTACTTC. The rearrangement links TRBV4-1 to TRBJ2-7; possibly TRBD1 for D (5 bases). The germline CDR1 and CDR2 sequences are MGHRA and YSYEKL. The CDR3 runs 16 residues. The V and J ends lost 0 bases and 0 bases respectively, with 12 bases between them.

J is TRBJ1-4 and V is TRBV10-3; D not resolved. The CDR3 sequence is 13 residues long. V was shortened by 3 bases and J by 6 bases, with 8 bases between the two germline ends. CDR1 ENHRY and CDR2 SYGVKD come from the germline V gene. CDR3 region: CAISEGKDEKLFF. The CDR3, as DNA: TGTGCCATCAGTGAAGGAAAGGATGAAAAACTGTTTTTT.

V usage is TRBV7-9 and J usage is TRBJ2-5, with D maybe TRBD2 (5 bases). The J call is in doubt because the DNA end fits TRBJ2-7 better. The CDR3 has 14 amino acids. From germline, CDR1 is SEHNR and CDR2 FQNEAQ (reference sequence). The CDR3 nucleotides are TGTGCCAGCAGCCCCCGCCGGGATCCAAACGAGCAGTACTTC. Protein sequence: CASSPRRDPNEQYF.

The chain is built from TRBV10-3 and TRBJ2-1, with 8 bases matching TRBD1. The CDR3 loop spans 15 amino acids. Looked up from germline, CDR1 is ENHRY and CDR2 is SYGVKD. V lost 6 bases and J lost 1; bases outside the gene matches: 5. The CDR3 nucleotides read TGTGCCATCAGGATGGACAGGGCTTCCTACAATGAGCAGTTCTTC. The encoded protein is CAIRMDRASYNEQFF.

V and J are TRBV29-1 and TRBJ2-2; TRBD1 agrees at 9 bases. Germline assignment: CDR1 SQVTM and CDR2 ANQGSEA. Trimming at V came to 3 bases and at J to 4 bases, leaving 9 bases not matched to a gene. The CDR3 runs to 16 residues. Here the CDR3 reads CSVEFAGTGTTGELFF. The CDR3 region has the DNA TGCAGCGTTGAGTTTGCGGGGACAGGGACCACCGGGGAGCTGTTTTTT.

The chain has TRBV27 and TRBJ2-7; possible D gene TRBD2, 5 bases. The germline CDR1 and CDR2 sequences are MNHEY and SMNVEV (reference sequence). Trimming shortened V by 6 bases and J by 2 bases, and 17 bases separated the two germline ends. The CDR3 length is 15 residues. CDR3 loop: CASSPLGSRAYEQYF. DNA of the CDR3: TGTGCCAGCAGCCCCTTGGGGAGTCGAGCCTACGAGCAGTACTTC.

This clone was observed a few times. The gene calls are TRBV4-1 and TRBJ2-2; weak D call: TRBD2 (6 bases). Looked up from germline, CDR1 is MGHRA and CDR2 is YSYEKL. V was cut by 0 bases and J by 7 bases, with 18 bases left in between. This CDR3 contains 17 residues. In nucleotides, the CDR3 is TGCGCCAGCAGCCAAGAGGCCATACCCGGGAGCTACGGGGAGCTGTTTTTT. It is translated as CASSQEAIPGSYGELFF.

This chain connects TRBV27 to TRBJ2-1; 7 nucleotides line up with TRBD2. The ends lost 5 bases at V and 2 bases at J; junction bases unmatched: 12. CDR1 and CDR2 (germline): MNHEY, SMNVEV (reference sequence). The CDR3 loop spans 17 amino acids. Written as DNA, the CDR3 is TGTGCCAGCAGTAGATTAAGTCCTAGCGGAACCTACAATGAGCAGTTCTTC. The encoded protein is CASSRLSPSGTYNEQFF.

The chain is built from TRBV6-5 and TRBJ1-1, with D possibly matching TRBD1 (5 bases). The germline gives CDR1 MNHEY, CDR2 SVGAGI. This CDR3 is 13 amino acids long. Between the trimmed V and J ends, which lost 8 bases and 1 base, there was a span of 11 bases. CDR3 residues: CASVFQGNTEAFF. CDR3 coding DNA: TGTGCCAGCGTCTTTCAGGGGAACACTGAAGCTTTCTTT.

By share, this clone ranks as large. This sequence joins TRBV19 and TRBJ2-2; 9 positions agree with TRBD1. There are 16 residues in the CDR3. Unmatched junction bases numbered 8, after V lost 4 bases and J lost 5 bases. The germline gives CDR1 LNHDA, CDR2 SQIVND (reference sequence). The CDR3 loop is CASSTPGTGLTGELFF. The CDR3 DNA sequence: TGTGCCAGTAGTACCCCCGGGACAGGGCTTACCGGGGAGCTGTTTTTT.

This rearrangement joins TRBV9 to TRBJ2-1; possible D gene TRBD2, 5 bases. V was trimmed by 0 bases and J by 12 bases, leaving 19 bases between them. The germline gives CDR1 SGDLS, CDR2 YYNGEE. The CDR3 covers 15 residues. The CDR3 DNA reads TGTGCCAGCAGCGTAGGGGCTAGCTCACACCTTGCGCAGTTCTTC. This translates into CASSVGASSHLAQFF.

The gene calls are TRBV6-1 and TRBJ1-1; D not certain. Germline V gives CDR1 MNHNS, CDR2 SASEGT. V was shortened by 6 bases and J by 5 bases, with 13 bases between the two germline ends. The CDR3 consists of 13 residues. The CDR3 protein is CASRGAIGTEAFF. In nucleotides, the CDR3 is TGTGCCAGCAGGGGAGCGATTGGGACTGAAGCTTTCTTT.

J is TRBJ2-1 and V is TRBV5-4; D might be TRBD1 (7 bases). Trimming cost V 2 bases and J 6 bases, with 15 bases left between them. CDR1 and CDR2 from the germline V gene are SGHNT and YYREEE (reference sequence). The CDR3 consists of 15 residues. The CDR3 sequence is CASSFQGGAVNEQFF. The CDR3 nucleotides read TGTGCCAGCAGCTTTCAGGGGGGCGCCGTCAATGAGCAGTTCTTC.

The rearrangement joins TRBV6-1 to TRBJ1-3; D gene uncertain. This CDR3 comprises 14 residues. Between the trimmed V and J ends, which lost 6 bases and 4 bases, there was a span of 13 bases. Per the germline V gene, CDR1 is MNHNS and CDR2 is SASEGT. CDR3 sequence (DNA): TGTGCCAGCAGAGGAACCGACAAGGGAAACACCATATATTTT. It codes for CASRGTDKGNTIYF.

The chain recombines TRBV19 with TRBJ2-3; D gene ambiguous. Trimming took off 6 bases at V and 2 bases at J, with 18 bases between the two ends. This CDR3 spans 16 amino acids. Germline values: CDR1 LNHDA, CDR2 SQIVND (reference sequence). The DNA for the CDR3 is TGTGCCAGTAGCATTCGGCCCACAGCGCCCACAGATACGCAGTATTTT. Translation gives CASSIRPTAPTDTQYF.

This clone came up once. The genes are TRBV9 and TRBJ2-2; 10 nucleotides match TRBD2. J gave up 7 bases and V 3 bases, and 3 bases lay outside the gene matches. Germline V gene data show CDR1 as SGDLS and CDR2 as YYNGEE. The CDR3 has 14 amino acids. CDR3 in amino acids: CASSDPSGGGELFF. In nucleotides, the CDR3 is TGTGCCAGCAGCGACCCTAGCGGGGGCGGGGAGCTGTTTTTT. The complete variable domain, with remaining parts taken from reference TRBV9 and TRBJ2-2, reads DSGVTQTPKHLITATGQRVTLRCSPRSGDLSVYWYQQSLDQGLQFLIQYYNGEERAKGNILERFSAQQFPDLHSELNLSSLELGDSALYFCASSDPSGGGELFFGEGSRLTVL.

This rearrangement joins TRBV6-5 to TRBJ1-6; D uncertain. V shed 6 bases and J shed 6 bases, with 12 bases lying between them. The CDR3 loop spans 14 amino acids. The germline CDR1 and CDR2 sequences are MNHEY and SVGAGI. The CDR3 DNA is TGTGCCAGCAGCCCCGGACGGCTTAATTCACCCCTCCACTTT. The encoded protein is CASSPGRLNSPLHF.

The CDR3 DNA reads TGTGCCAGTAGTATGCCCGGGGAACCCACAGATACGCAGTATTTT. Translated, it gives CASSMPGEPTDTQYF. V usage is TRBV19 and J usage is TRBJ2-3; a possible D gene is TRBD2 (5 bases). The CDR3 covers 15 residues. Germline V gene sequence: CDR1 LNHDA, CDR2 SQIVND (reference sequence). V was clipped by 3 bases and J by 2 bases, with 12 bases between them.